The clone carrying this TCR beta chain was counted a single time. Its antigen is unknown. This record belongs to a study of blood T cells in healthy people across ages. Study observations and caveats: Roughly linearly, TCR beta diversity per million T cells fell as age increased. There were more naive CD4+ cells and higher diversity in long-lived donors than in aged donors.

The sample providers were healthy Caucasian people from Russia, aged roughly 6 to 95. Primers used in a second PCR of roughly 7 to 11 cycles were a sample-barcoded 5' primer and a J-beta primer mix. A template-switch adaptor that had 12 random nucleotides put a tag on each cDNA molecule. TCRdb itself ran the 5' RACE reads through MiXCR, one entry per CDR3 protein. Among about 640,000 distinct CDR3 sequences listed, around 31% were seen once. Trimming left V 3 bases short and J 5 bases short, with 11 bases between. Germline V CDR1 and CDR2: SNHLY, FYNNEI. The CDR3 loop spans 14 amino acids. The chain links TRBV2 to TRBJ2-1; D perhaps matches TRBD2 (7 bases). The TCR was taken from a woman aged 80 or over in good health. Sequencing used blood. CDR3 coding DNA: TGTGCCAGCAGTGATCGGGGGGCTAACAATGAGCAGTTCTTC. Its protein product is CASSDRGANNEQFF.